The next 2 T cell receptor beta chains were all read from a single sample in a study of blood T cell repertoires in COVID-19. Clones were read by immunoSEQ multiplex PCR, and TCRdb kept only the in-frame ones, dropping some. Among 200,000 to 250,000 clones, almost 90% were seen once, and the ten largest hold less than 3%. Specimen: peripheral blood. These receptors came from a woman aged 60-70 years with acute or convalescent COVID-19.

The rearrangement uses TRBV7-9 and TRBJ1-2, with TRBD1 matching 8 bases. V lost 0 bases and J lost 4; bases outside the gene matches: 4. Germline CDR1 SEHNR, CDR2 FQNEAQ (reference sequence). The CDR3 runs to 15 residues. The CDR3 DNA follows: TGTGCCAGCAGCTTAGCACGACAGGGGAGCTATGGCTACACCTTC. Its protein product is CASSLARQGSYGYTF.

The V and J genes are TRBV9 and TRBJ2-5; unclear D gene. With 0 bases removed from V and 2 bases from J, the gap between germline ends came to 5 bases. The CDR3 is 13 residues long. From germline, CDR1 is SGDLS and CDR2 YYNGEE. The CDR3 spells CASSVGRQETQYF. Here the CDR3 DNA reads TGTGCCAGCAGCGTAGGCCGGCAAGAGACCCAGTACTTC. Combining the CDR3 with reference TRBV9 and TRBJ2-5 gives the whole variable domain DSGVTQTPKHLITATGQRVTLRCSPRSGDLSVYWYQQSLDQGLQFLIQYYNGEERAKGNILERFSAQQFPDLHSELNLSSLELGDSALYFCASSVGRQETQYFGPGTRLLVL.